Listed below are T cell receptor beta chains from one sample, sequenced in a study of T-cell memory formation after mild COVID-19. TCRdb passed the 5' RACE reads through MiXCR, listing each CDR3 protein once. The data show some 250,000 distinct CDR3 sequences, roughly a tenth seen once. The specimen sequenced was PBMCs or a T cell subset sorted from them (not recorded which). The receptor set was obtained from a man between 18 and 29 years old who had mild COVID-19 (a few samples of this study predate the infection). Cell type and time point are not known. The CDR3 runs from the conserved cysteine through the conserved F or W. The order of the fields is V gene, J gene, clone size, D gene, CDR3 protein, CDR3 DNA. The D gene is left open where the match is weak. Size values are once, few and many counts, or a class for expanded clones, and some rows have none.

TRBV7-2	TRBJ2-2	-	TRBD1	CASSLGQATTGELFF	TGTGCCAGCAGCTTGGGACAGGCGACCACCGGGGAGCTGTTTTTT
TRBV7-2	TRBJ1-2	-	TRBD1	CASSSGGFGYGYTF	TGTGCCAGCAGCTCAGGGGGGTTCGGCTATGGCTACACCTTC
TRBV5-1	TRBJ2-7	few	TRBD2	CASSLVVSGTYEQYF	TGCGCCAGCAGCTTGGTGGTTAGCGGGACCTACGAGCAGTACTTC
TRBV20-1	TRBJ1-3	few	-	CSARAGGAGNTIYF	TGCAGTGCTAGAGCCGGAGGGGCTGGAAACACCATATATTTT
TRBV29-1	TRBJ1-2	-	-	CSPPEAVKSYGYTF	TGCAGCCCCCCGGAGGCAGTAAAAAGCTATGGCTACACCTTC
TRBV5-1	TRBJ2-4	-	-	CASSFDGNIQYF	TGCGCCAGCAGCTTCGACGGAAACATTCAGTACTTC
TRBV5-4	TRBJ2-5	-	TRBD2	CASSLRTRGETQYF	TGTGCCAGCAGCTTGAGGACTAGAGGAGAGACCCAGTACTTC
TRBV6-5	TRBJ1-2	few	-	CASSPFPGPPNYGYTF	TGTGCCAGCAGTCCCTTCCCGGGACCCCCTAACTATGGCTACACCTTC
TRBV4-2	TRBJ2-1	many	TRBD2	CASSHSGGAYNEQFF	TGTGCCAGCAGCCATAGCGGGGGGGCTTACAATGAGCAGTTCTTC
TRBV7-2	TRBJ2-3	-	-	CASSLIGGPLNEDTQYF	TGTGCCAGCAGCTTAATCGGGGGCCCCCTTAATGAAGATACGCAGTATTTT
TRBV27	TRBJ2-7	few	-	CASRSAESYYEQYF	TGTGCCTCCCGGAGTGCGGAATCCTACTACGAGCAGTACTTC
TRBV5-6	TRBJ2-7	few	-	CASSYPTAYEQYF	TGTGCCAGCAGCTACCCGACGGCCTACGAGCAGTACTTC
TRBV11-3	TRBJ2-1	-	TRBD1	CASSLAGGSEQFF	TGTGCCAGCAGCTTGGCAGGGGGCAGTGAGCAGTTCTTC
TRBV20-1	TRBJ2-5	-	-	CSASLEGEETQYF	TGCAGTGCCTCACTTGAAGGGGAAGAGACCCAGTACTTC
TRBV3-1	TRBJ1-1	few	-	CASSQQGNTEAFF	TGTGCCAGCAGCCAACAAGGGAATACTGAAGCTTTCTTT
TRBV30	TRBJ1-2	-	-	CAWSPLNYGYTF	TGTGCCTGGTCGCCCCTTAACTATGGCTACACCTTC
TRBV18	TRBJ1-2	few	-	CASSPDGHLGYTF	TGTGCCAGCTCACCGGACGGGCACTTAGGCTACACCTTC
TRBV4-3	TRBJ1-1	few	-	CASSQDPSIPNTEAFF	TGCGCCAGCAGCCAAGACCCCTCCATCCCGAACACTGAAGCTTTCTTT
TRBV9	TRBJ2-3	-	-	CASSVVATGDTQYF	TGTGCCAGCAGCGTAGTAGCGACTGGAGATACGCAGTATTTT
TRBV9	TRBJ1-6	few	-	CASSASIQGDSPLHF	TGTGCCAGCAGCGCCTCTATCCAGGGCGATTCACCCCTCCACTTT
TRBV12-3/TRBV12-4	TRBJ2-1	few	-	CASSFEAGALHEQFF	TGTGCCAGCAGTTTCGAGGCAGGGGCCTTGCATGAGCAGTTCTTC
TRBV7-7	TRBJ2-1	few	-	CASSSGISGEQFF	TGTGCTAGCAGCTCAGGGATTTCGGGTGAGCAGTTCTTC
TRBV12-3/TRBV12-4	TRBJ1-5	few	-	CASRKGHLNQPQHF	TGTGCCAGCAGGAAAGGACACCTCAATCAGCCCCAGCATTTT
TRBV20-1	TRBJ2-5	-	TRBD2	CSASGLGLAGQAETQYF	TGCAGTGCTAGTGGCCTCGGCCTAGCGGGGCAGGCGGAGACCCAGTACTTC
TRBV7-2	TRBJ2-1	-	-	CASSLFQGREQFF	TGTGCCAGCAGCTTATTTCAGGGGCGCGAGCAGTTCTTC
TRBV7-9	TRBJ1-3	few	-	CASSPKGRRGNTIYF	TGTGCCAGCAGCCCGAAAGGTAGACGAGGAAACACCATATATTTT
TRBV6-2/TRBV6-3	TRBJ1-5	many	-	CASSEPLSFNQPQHF	TGTGCCAGCAGTGAGCCCCTCTCCTTCAATCAGCCCCAGCATTTT
TRBV7-7	TRBJ2-3	-	TRBD2	CASSYGLAGGKVTQYF	TGTGCTAGCAGCTACGGACTAGCGGGGGGGAAAGTTACGCAGTATTTT
TRBV9	TRBJ2-1	few	-	CASSVRGGHEQFF	TGTGCCAGCAGCGTTAGGGGGGGACATGAGCAGTTCTTC
TRBV6-2/TRBV6-3	TRBJ2-4	few	TRBD2	CASSSTPPREGSNIQYF	TGTGCCAGCAGTTCTACACCACCTCGGGAGGGGTCAAACATTCAGTACTTC
TRBV5-1	TRBJ2-3	-	TRBD2	CASSGLAGGRPDTQYF	TGCGCCAGCAGCGGACTAGCGGGGGGCCGTCCAGATACGCAGTATTTT
TRBV20-1	TRBJ1-6	few	-	CSARDSGYSPLHF	TGCAGTGCTAGAGACTCGGGTTATTCACCCCTCCACTTT
TRBV11-2	TRBJ2-5	many	-	CASSLRPQETQYF	TGTGCCAGCAGCTTGAGGCCACAAGAGACCCAGTACTTC
TRBV5-1	TRBJ2-1	-	-	CASSLAGGRPYNEQFF	TGCGCCAGCAGCTTGGCCGGGGGTAGGCCCTACAATGAGCAGTTCTTC
TRBV5-1	TRBJ1-1	few	-	CASSPGLSNTEAFF	TGCGCCAGCAGCCCTGGACTCTCGAACACTGAAGCTTTCTTT
TRBV7-9	TRBJ2-5	-	-	CASGAETQYF	TGTGCCAGTGGGGCGGAGACCCAGTACTTC
TRBV6-2/TRBV6-3	TRBJ1-2	-	-	CASSYMGRNYGYTF	TGTGCCAGCAGTTACATGGGGCGAAACTATGGCTACACCTTC
TRBV20-1	TRBJ1-2	many	-	CSAPRDFGAGYTF	-
TRBV11-2	TRBJ2-7	few	-	CASSLDYYEQYF	TGTGCCAGCAGCTTAGACTACTACGAGCAGTACTTC
TRBV6-5	TRBJ2-5	few	-	CASSWGVQETQYF	TGTGCCAGCAGTTGGGGGGTCCAAGAGACCCAGTACTTC
TRBV7-2	TRBJ2-5	many	-	CASSSWVGRETQYF	TGTGCCAGCAGCTCATGGGTAGGGAGAGAGACCCAGTACTTC
TRBV5-1	TRBJ2-5	few	TRBD1	CASRSLGTVKLETQYF	TGCGCCAGCAGATCCCTCGGGACAGTCAAGTTGGAGACCCAGTACTTC